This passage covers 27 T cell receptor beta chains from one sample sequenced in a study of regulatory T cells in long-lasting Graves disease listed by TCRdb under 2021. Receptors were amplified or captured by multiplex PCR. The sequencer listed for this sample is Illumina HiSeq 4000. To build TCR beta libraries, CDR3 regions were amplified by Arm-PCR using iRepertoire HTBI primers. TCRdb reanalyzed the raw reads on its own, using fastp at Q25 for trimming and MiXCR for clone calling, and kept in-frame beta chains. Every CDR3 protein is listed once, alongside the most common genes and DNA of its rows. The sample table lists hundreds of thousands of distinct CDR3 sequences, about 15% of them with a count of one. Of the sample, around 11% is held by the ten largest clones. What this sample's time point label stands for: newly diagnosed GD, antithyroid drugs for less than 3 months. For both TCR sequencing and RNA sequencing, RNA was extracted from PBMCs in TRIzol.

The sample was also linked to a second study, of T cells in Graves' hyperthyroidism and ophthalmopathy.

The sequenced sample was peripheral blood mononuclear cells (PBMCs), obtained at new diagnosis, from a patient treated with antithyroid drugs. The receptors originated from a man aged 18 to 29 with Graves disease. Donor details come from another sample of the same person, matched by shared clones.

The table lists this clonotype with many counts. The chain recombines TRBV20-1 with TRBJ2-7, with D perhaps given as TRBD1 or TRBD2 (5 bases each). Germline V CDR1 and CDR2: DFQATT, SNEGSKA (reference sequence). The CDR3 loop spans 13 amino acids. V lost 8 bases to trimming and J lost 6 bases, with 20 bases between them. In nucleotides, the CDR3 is TGCAGTCCCAGGGAGTCCACCGTGAGCGAGCAGTACTTC. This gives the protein CSPRESTVSEQYF.

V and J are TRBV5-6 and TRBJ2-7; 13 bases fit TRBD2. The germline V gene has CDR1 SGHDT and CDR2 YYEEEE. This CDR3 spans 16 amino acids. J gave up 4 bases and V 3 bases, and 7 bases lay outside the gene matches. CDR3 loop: CASSWRLAGGLYEQYF. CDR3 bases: TGTGCCAGCAGCTGGAGACTAGCGGGAGGATTATACGAGCAGTACTTC.

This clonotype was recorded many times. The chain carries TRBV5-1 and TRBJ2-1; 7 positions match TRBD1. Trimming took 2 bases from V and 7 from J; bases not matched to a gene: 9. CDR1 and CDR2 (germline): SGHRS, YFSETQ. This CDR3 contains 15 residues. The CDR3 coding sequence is TGCGCCAGCAGCTTCTCTACAGGGGCTCGGAATGAGCAGTTCTTC. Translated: CASSFSTGARNEQFF.

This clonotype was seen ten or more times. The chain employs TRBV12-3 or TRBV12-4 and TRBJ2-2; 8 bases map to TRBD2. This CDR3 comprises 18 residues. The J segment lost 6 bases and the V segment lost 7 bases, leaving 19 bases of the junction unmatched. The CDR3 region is CASTHSGGGPVPAGELFF. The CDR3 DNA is TGTGCCAGCACGCACTCGGGGGGGGGCCCAGTTCCGGCCGGGGAGCTGTTTTTT.

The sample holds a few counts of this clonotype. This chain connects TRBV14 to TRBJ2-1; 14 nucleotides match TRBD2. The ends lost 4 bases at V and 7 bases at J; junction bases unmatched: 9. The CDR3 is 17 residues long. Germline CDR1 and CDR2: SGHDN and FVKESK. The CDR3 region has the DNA TGTGCCAGCAGCCCTGGGACTAGCGGGAGTTTCTATAATGAGCAGTTCTTC. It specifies CASSPGTSGSFYNEQFF.

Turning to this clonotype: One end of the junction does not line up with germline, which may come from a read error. CDR3 DNA: TGTGCCACCAGGGCGGATGCGAAGAGGGGGGAGACCCAGTGCTTC. Encoded protein: CATRADAKRGETQCF. The chain links TRBV15 to TRBJ2-5, with D perhaps matching TRBD1 or TRBD2 (6 bases each). The length of the CDR3 is 15 residues. Germline assignment: CDR1 LNHNV and CDR2 YYDKDF (reference sequence).

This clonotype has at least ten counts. CDR3 protein: CAWITNYQPQHF. The CDR3, as DNA: TGTGCCTGGATTACTAATTATCAGCCCCAGCATTTT. The genes are TRBV30 and TRBJ1-5, with no clear D. From germline, CDR1 is GTSNPN and CDR2 SVGIG (reference sequence). The CDR3 totals 12 residues. V dropped 4 bases and J dropped 5 bases, with 9 bases sitting between them.

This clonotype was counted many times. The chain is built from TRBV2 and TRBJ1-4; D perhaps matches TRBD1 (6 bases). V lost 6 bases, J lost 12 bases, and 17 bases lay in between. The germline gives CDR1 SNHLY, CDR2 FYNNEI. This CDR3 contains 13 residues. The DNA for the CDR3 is TGTGCCAGCAGCGATACCAACAGGGAAGAACTGTTTTTT. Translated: CASSDTNREELFF.

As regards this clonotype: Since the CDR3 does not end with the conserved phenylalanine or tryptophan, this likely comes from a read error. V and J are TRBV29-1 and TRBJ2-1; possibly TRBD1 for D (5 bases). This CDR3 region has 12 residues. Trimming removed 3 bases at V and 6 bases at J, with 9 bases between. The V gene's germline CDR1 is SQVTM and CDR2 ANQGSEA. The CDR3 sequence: CSVDTGRNEQFL. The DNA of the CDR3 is TGCAGCGTTGATACAGGTCGCAATGAGCAGTTCCTC.

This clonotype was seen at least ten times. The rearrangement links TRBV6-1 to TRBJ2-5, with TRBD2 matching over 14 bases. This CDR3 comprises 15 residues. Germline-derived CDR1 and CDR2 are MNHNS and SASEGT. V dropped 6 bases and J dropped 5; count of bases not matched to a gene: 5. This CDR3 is CASRGLAGAIETQYF. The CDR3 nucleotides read TGTGCCAGCAGGGGACTAGCGGGAGCCATCGAGACCCAGTACTTC.

This chain's CDR3 is CSARDRKWMNTEAFF. The CDR3 nucleotides read TGCAGTGCTAGAGATCGTAAGTGGATGAACACTGAAGCTTTCTTT. V is TRBV20-1 and J is TRBJ1-1; D not certain. The CDR3 runs 15 residues. Per the germline V gene, CDR1 is DFQATT and CDR2 is SNEGSKA (reference sequence). V lost 0 bases and J lost 0, with 11 bases in between.

The CDR3 protein is CASSLRRDSGNTIYF. For the CDR3, the DNA is TGCGCCAGCAGCTTGCGACGGGACTCTGGAAACACCATATATTTT. J is TRBJ1-3 and V is TRBV5-1; D not resolved. The germline CDR1 and CDR2 sequences are SGHRS and YFSETQ. The V end lost 1 base, the J end lost 0 bases, and 8 bases lay between the germline ends. There are 15 residues in the CDR3.

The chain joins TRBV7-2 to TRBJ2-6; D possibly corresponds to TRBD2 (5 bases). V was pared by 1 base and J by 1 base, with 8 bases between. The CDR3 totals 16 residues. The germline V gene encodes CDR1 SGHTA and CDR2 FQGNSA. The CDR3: CASSLGTGSGANVLTF. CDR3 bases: TGTGCCAGCAGCTTAGGGACGGGGTCTGGGGCCAACGTCCTGACTTTC.

The CDR3 bases are TGTGCCAGCAGTCCTATAAGGTTGGGGAGGTTGAATGAAAAACTGTTTTTT. This sequence encodes CASSPIRLGRLNEKLFF. This chain joins TRBV28 and TRBJ1-4, with no clear D. The CDR3 runs 17 residues. V shed 5 bases and J shed 5 bases, with 21 bases lying between them. The germline V gene encodes CDR1 MDHEN and CDR2 SYDVKM.

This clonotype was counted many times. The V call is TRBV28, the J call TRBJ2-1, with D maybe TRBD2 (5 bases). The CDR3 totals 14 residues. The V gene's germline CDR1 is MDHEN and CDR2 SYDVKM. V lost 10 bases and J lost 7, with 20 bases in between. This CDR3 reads CATHRGIRFNEQFF. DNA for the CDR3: TGTGCCACCCATCGGGGAATTCGTTTTAATGAGCAGTTCTTC.

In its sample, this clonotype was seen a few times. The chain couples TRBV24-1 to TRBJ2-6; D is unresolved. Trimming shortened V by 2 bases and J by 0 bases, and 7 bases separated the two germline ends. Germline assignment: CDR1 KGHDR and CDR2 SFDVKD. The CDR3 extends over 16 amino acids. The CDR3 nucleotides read TGTGCCACCAGTGATTCAGCCTACTCTGGGGCCAACGTCCTGACTTTC. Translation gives CATSDSAYSGANVLTF.

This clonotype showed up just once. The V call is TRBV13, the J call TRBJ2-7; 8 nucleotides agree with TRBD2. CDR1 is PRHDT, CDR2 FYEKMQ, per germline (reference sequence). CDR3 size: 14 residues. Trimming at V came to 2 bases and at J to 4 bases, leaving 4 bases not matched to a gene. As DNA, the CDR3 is TGTGCCAGCAGCTTATTCCGGGAGGGGTACGAGCAGTACTTC. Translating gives CASSLFREGYEQYF.

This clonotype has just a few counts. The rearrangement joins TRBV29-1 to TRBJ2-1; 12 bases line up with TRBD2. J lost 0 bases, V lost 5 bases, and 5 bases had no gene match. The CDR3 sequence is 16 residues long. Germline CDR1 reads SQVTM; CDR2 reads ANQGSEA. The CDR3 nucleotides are TGCAGCGTTTATTTGACTAGCGGGAGCTCCTACAATGAGCAGTTCTTC. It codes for CSVYLTSGSSYNEQFF.

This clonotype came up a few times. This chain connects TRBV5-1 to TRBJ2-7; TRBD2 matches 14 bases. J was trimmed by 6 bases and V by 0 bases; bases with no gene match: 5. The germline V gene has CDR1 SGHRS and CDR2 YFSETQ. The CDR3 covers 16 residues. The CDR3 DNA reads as TGCGCCAGCAGCTTGGCCACTGGACTAGCGGGAGGCGAGCAGTACTTC. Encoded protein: CASSLATGLAGGEQYF.

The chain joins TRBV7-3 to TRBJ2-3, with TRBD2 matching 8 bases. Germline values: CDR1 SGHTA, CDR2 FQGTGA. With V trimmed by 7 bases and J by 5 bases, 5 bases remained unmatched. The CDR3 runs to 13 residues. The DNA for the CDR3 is TGTGCCAGCAAAGCGGGAGTGAAAGATACGCAGTATTTT. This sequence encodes CASKAGVKDTQYF.

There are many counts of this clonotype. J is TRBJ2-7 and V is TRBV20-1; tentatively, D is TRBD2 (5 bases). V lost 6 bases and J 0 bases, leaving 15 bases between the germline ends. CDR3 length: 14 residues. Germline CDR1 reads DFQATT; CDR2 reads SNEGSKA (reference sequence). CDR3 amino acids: CSAVQAASSYEQYF. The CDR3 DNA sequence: TGCAGTGCAGTGCAAGCGGCCAGCTCCTACGAGCAGTACTTC.

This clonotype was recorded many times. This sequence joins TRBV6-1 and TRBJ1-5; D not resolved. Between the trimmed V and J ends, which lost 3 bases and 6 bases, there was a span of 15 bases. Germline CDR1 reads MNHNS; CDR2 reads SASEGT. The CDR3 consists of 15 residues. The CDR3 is CASSDLTGGGQPQHF. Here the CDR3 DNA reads TGTGCCAGCAGTGATCTAACGGGCGGCGGTCAGCCCCAGCATTTT.

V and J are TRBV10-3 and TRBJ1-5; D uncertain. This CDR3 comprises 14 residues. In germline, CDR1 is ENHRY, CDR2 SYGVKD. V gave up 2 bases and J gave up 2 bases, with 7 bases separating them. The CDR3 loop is CAISEGYGNQPQHF. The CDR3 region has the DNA TGTGCCATCAGTGAGGGCTATGGCAATCAGCCCCAGCATTTT.

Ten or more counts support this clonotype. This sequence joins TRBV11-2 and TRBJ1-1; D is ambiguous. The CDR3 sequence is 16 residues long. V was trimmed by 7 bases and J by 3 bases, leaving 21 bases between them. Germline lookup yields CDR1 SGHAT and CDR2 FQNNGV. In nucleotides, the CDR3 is TGTGCCAGCACCCCCTATGTCTCTGAAGGTTACACTGAAGCTTTCTTT. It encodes CASTPYVSEGYTEAFF.

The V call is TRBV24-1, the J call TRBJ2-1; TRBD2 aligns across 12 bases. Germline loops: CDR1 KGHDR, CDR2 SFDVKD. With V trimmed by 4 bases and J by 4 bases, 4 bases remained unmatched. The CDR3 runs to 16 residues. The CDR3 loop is CATSDKGLAGYNEQFF. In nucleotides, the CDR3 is TGTGCCACCAGTGACAAGGGACTAGCGGGTTACAATGAGCAGTTCTTC.

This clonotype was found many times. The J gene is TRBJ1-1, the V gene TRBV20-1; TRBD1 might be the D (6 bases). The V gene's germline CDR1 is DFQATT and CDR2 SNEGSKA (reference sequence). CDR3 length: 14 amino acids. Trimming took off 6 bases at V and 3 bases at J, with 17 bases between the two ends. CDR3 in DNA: TGCAGTGCACGGGACAAGGGGTTGCACACTGAAGCTTTCTTT. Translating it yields CSARDKGLHTEAFF.

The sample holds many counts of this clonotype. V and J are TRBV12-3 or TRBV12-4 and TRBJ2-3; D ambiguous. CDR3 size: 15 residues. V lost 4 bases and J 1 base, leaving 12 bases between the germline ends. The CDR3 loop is CASSSPSDGTDTQYF. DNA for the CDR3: TGTGCCAGCAGTTCGCCATCAGACGGCACAGATACGCAGTATTTT.